The 12 T cell receptor beta chains presented below share a single source sample, sequenced in a study of cytomegalovirus exposure and HLA in healthy donors (dated by TCRdb to 2016 to 2017). Libraries were built with the immunoSEQ multiplex PCR assay. The multiplex PCR relied on a mix of 60 forward primers for TCR Vbeta segments and 13 reverse primers for TCR Jbeta segments. Entries here come from immuneACCESS through TCRdb and include only in-frame sequences with V and J called. Some clones fail to appear in such tables; in the studies checked, an unresolved V gene covers under half of the shortfall, and the cause of the remainder is unknown. This sample has roughly 150,000 clones in its table, and 85% of those were observed once. The ten largest clones add up to more than 2% of the sample. Sequenced material: PBMCs. Source of these receptors: a young woman in good health and CMV-seronegative.

A few counts support this clone. This chain links TRBV7-2 with TRBJ2-3; D call uncertain. V was clipped by 5 bases and J by 10 bases, with 13 bases between them. CDR1 SGHTA and CDR2 FQGNSA come from the germline V gene. There are 12 residues in the CDR3. CDR3 DNA: TGTGCCAGCAGCCCTAGGTTCGAAGCGCAGTATTTT. It codes for CASSPRFEAQYF.

This clone was recorded only once. The gene calls are TRBV5-1 and TRBJ1-1; TRBD1 might be the D (6 bases). Germline assignment: CDR1 SGHRS and CDR2 YFSETQ. With 6 bases removed from V and 3 bases from J, the gap between germline ends came to 12 bases. The CDR3 covers 13 residues. CDR3 sequence: CASTSQGHTEAFF. For the CDR3, the DNA is TGCGCCAGCACCTCGCAGGGGCACACTGAAGCTTTCTTT.

V and J are TRBV27 and TRBJ2-2; 8 nucleotides match TRBD1. The CDR3 contains 16 residues. The germline V gene encodes CDR1 MNHEY and CDR2 SMNVEV (reference sequence). The junction had 9 bases not matched to a gene; V was cut back by 4 bases and J by 5 bases. CDR3 residues: CASSYPRTGLTGELFF. The DNA for the CDR3 is TGTGCCAGCAGTTACCCTAGGACAGGGTTGACCGGGGAGCTGTTTTTT.

This clone was counted only a few times. This chain connects TRBV4-1 to TRBJ2-2, with 9 bases fitting TRBD1. V lost 4 bases, J lost 6 bases, and 6 bases stayed unmatched. The V gene's germline CDR1 is MGHRA and CDR2 YSYEKL. This CDR3 has 15 residues. The chain's CDR3 is CASSRARQGAGELFF. In DNA, the CDR3 is TGCGCCAGCAGCCGGGCCAGACAGGGGGCCGGGGAGCTGTTTTTT.

This rearrangement joins TRBV6-4 to TRBJ2-5; TRBD1 matches 8 bases. The V segment lost 2 bases and the J segment 3 bases; nucleotides outside the gene matches: 8. The CDR3 contains 16 residues. The germline V gene has CDR1 MRHNA and CDR2 SNTAGT. Here the CDR3 reads CASSDPRTGWKETQYF. Written as DNA, the CDR3 is TGTGCCAGCAGTGACCCTAGGACAGGGTGGAAAGAGACCCAGTACTTC.

The V call is TRBV19, the J call TRBJ1-1; possibly TRBD1 for D (5 bases). Between the trimmed V and J ends, which lost 6 bases and 4 bases, there was a span of 18 bases. The CDR3 covers 15 residues. The germline gives CDR1 LNHDA, CDR2 SQIVND (reference sequence). DNA for the CDR3: TGTGCCAGTAGGATTGGGGACTCCTCGGGCACTGAAGCTTTCTTT. Amino acid sequence: CASRIGDSSGTEAFF.

CDR3 amino acids: CASRPTVTYEQYF. Written as DNA, the CDR3 is TGTGCCAGCAGACCCACAGTTACCTACGAGCAGTACTTC. The chain combines TRBV6-7 with TRBJ2-7, with D unresolved. TRBV6-7 is placed among ORFs of uncertain function. Trimming left V 6 bases short and J 2 bases short, with 11 bases between. There are 13 residues in the CDR3.

V gene TRBV7-9 combines with J gene TRBJ2-7; 12 bases fit TRBD1. The CDR3 runs to 14 residues. Germline V gene sequence: CDR1 SEHNR, CDR2 FQNEAQ (reference sequence). V lost 3 bases, J lost 6 bases, and 3 bases stayed unmatched. CDR3 region: CASSLGQGASEQYF. The CDR3 bases are TGTGCCAGCAGCTTGGGACAGGGGGCTAGCGAGCAGTACTTC. Using reference TRBV7-9 and TRBJ2-7 for the parts outside the CDR3, the full variable domain is DTGVSQNPRHKITKRGQNVTFRCDPISEHNRLYWYRQTLGQGPEFLTYFQNEAQLEKSRLLSDRFSAERPKGSFSTLEIQRTEQGDSAMYLCASSLGQGASEQYFGPGTRLTVT.

The chain uses TRBV28 and TRBJ1-3; 9 bases map to TRBD1. This CDR3 has 15 residues. Germline trimming cut 6 bases from V and 4 bases from J; bases unmatched to any gene: 7. The germline V gene encodes CDR1 MDHEN and CDR2 SYDVKM. The CDR3 reads CASSQSGQGGNTIYF. CDR3 DNA: TGTGCCAGCAGCCAATCGGGACAGGGCGGAAACACCATATATTTT.

In DNA form, the CDR3 reads TGCGCCAGCAGCCCGGGGTTAGGGTATGTTAAGGAGCAGTACTTC. Its protein is CASSPGLGYVKEQYF. The gene calls are TRBV5-1 and TRBJ2-7, with D possibly TRBD2 on 5 matching bases. Germline V gene lookup returns CDR1 SGHRS and CDR2 YFSETQ. Trimming took off 4 bases at V and 7 bases at J, with 21 bases between the two ends. The CDR3 runs to 15 residues.

This chain links TRBV28 with TRBJ2-7; TRBD2 matches at 9 bases. After removal of 7 bases from V and 6 bases from J, the junction contained 13 bases not matched to a gene. This CDR3 has 15 residues. Germline V gives CDR1 MDHEN, CDR2 SYDVKM. This CDR3 is CASTPGASGTLEQYF. The CDR3 bases are TGTGCCAGCACCCCGGGGGCTAGCGGGACCCTCGAGCAGTACTTC.

The V call is TRBV11-3, the J call TRBJ2-1; D may be TRBD1 (5 bases). This CDR3 region has 15 residues. V was shortened by 4 bases and J by 12 bases, with 22 bases between the two germline ends. Germline CDR1 reads SGHNT; CDR2 reads YENEEA. For the CDR3, the DNA is TGTGCCAGCAGCTCTCTCAGACAGACCTTACTTGGGCAGTTCTTC. Its protein is CASSSLRQTLLGQFF.